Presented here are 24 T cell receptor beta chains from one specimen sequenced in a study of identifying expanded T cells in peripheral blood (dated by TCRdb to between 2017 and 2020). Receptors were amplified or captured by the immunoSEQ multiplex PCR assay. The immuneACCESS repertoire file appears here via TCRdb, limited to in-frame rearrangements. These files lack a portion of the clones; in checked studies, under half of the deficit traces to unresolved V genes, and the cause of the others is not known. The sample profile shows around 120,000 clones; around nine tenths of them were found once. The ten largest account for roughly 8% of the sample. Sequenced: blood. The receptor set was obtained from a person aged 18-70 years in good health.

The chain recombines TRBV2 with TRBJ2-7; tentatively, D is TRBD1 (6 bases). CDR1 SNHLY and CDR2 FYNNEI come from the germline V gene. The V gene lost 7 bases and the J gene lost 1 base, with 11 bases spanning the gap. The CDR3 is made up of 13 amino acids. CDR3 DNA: TGTGCCAGCATGTGGGGGCAGTCCTACGAGCAGTACTTC. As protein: CASMWGQSYEQYF.

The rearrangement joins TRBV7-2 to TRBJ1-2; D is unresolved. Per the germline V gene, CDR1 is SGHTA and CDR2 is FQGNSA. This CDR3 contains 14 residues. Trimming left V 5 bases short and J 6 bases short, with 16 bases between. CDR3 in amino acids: CASSPAARSDGYTF. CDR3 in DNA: TGTGCCAGCAGCCCCGCGGCAAGGAGCGATGGCTACACCTTC.

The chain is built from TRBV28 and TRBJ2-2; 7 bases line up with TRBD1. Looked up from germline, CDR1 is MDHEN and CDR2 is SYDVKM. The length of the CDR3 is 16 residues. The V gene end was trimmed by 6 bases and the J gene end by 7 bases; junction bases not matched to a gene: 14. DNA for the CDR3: TGTGCCAGCAGCCCCACAACAGGGGTTCATGGCGGGGAGCTGTTTTTT. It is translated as CASSPTTGVHGGELFF.

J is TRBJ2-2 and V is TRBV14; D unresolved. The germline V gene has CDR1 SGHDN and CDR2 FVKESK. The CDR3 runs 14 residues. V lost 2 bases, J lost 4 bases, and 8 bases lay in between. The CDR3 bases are TGTGCCAGCAGCCAAAGTGGTACCACCGGGGAGCTGTTTTTT. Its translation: CASSQSGTTGELFF. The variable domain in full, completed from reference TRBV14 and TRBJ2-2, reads EAGVTQFPSHSVIEKGQTVTLRCDPISGHDNLYWYRRVMGKEIKFLLHFVKESKQDESGMPNNRFLAERTGGTYSTLKVQPAELEDSGVYFCASSQSGTTGELFFGEGSRLTVL.

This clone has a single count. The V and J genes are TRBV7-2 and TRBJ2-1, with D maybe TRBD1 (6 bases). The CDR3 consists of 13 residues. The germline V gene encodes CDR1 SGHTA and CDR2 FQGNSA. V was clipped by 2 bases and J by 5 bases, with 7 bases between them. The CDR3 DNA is TGTGCCAGCAGCTTAAGGACAGACAATGAGCAGTTCTTC. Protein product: CASSLRTDNEQFF.

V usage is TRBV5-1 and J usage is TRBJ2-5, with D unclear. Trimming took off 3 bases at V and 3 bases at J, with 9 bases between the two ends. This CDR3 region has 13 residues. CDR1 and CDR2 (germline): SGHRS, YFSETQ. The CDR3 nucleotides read TGCGCCAGCAGCTACTGGGATAAAGAGACCCAGTACTTC. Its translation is CASSYWDKETQYF.

In DNA form, the CDR3 reads TGTGCCAGCAGCGTAGTTGGAAGAGGGCTCGACGAGCAGTACTTC. The encoded protein is CASSVVGRGLDEQYF. The rearrangement uses TRBV9 and TRBJ2-7; D perhaps matches TRBD2 (5 bases). Trimming stripped 0 bases from V and 5 bases from J, with 15 bases between. Germline-derived CDR1 and CDR2 are SGDLS and YYNGEE. CDR3 size: 15 residues.

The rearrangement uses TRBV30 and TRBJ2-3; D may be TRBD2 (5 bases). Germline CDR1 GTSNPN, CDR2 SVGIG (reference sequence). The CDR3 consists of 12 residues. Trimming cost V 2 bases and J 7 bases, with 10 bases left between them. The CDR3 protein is CAWSTSDHTQYF. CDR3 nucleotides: TGTGCCTGGAGTACTAGTGATCATACGCAGTATTTT.

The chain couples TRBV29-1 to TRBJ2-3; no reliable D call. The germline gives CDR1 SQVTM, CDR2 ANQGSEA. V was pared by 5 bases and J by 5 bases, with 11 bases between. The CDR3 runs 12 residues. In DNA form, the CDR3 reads TGCAGCGTTAGCCCAGGCGAAGATACGCAGTATTTT. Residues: CSVSPGEDTQYF.

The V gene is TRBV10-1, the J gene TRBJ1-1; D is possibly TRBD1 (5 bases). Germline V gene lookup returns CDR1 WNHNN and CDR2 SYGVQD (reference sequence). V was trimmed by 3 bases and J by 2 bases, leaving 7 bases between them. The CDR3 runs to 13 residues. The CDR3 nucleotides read TGCGCCAGCAGTGATCAGGGTAACACTGAAGCTTTCTTT. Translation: CASSDQGNTEAFF.

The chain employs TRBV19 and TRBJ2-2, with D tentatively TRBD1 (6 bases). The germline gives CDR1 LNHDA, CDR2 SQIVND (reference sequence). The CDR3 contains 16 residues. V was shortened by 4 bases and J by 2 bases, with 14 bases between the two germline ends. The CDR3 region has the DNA TGTGCCAGTAGTAGGGGAACAGGGTACAACACCGGGGAGCTGTTTTTT. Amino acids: CASSRGTGYNTGELFF.

CDR3 DNA: TGTGCCAGCAGCTTTAATTACGGAAACACCATATATTTT. This encodes CASSFNYGNTIYF. The chain links TRBV5-6 to TRBJ1-3; D gene unclear. Germline assignment: CDR1 SGHDT and CDR2 YYEEEE. This CDR3 contains 13 residues. V lost 2 bases, J lost 4 bases, and 7 bases lay in between.

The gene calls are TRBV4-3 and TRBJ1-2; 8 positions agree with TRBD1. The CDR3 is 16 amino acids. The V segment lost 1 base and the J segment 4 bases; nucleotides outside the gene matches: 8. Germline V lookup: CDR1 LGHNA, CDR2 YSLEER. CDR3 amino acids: CASSQAGTGVFYGYTF. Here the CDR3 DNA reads TGCGCCAGCAGCCAAGCCGGGACAGGTGTATTCTATGGCTACACCTTC.

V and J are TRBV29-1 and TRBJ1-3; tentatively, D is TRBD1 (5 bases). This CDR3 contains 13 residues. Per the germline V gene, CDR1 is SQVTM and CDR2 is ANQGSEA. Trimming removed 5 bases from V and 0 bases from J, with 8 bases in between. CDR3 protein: CSVTQGSGNTIYF. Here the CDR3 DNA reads TGCAGCGTTACTCAGGGCTCTGGAAACACCATATATTTT.

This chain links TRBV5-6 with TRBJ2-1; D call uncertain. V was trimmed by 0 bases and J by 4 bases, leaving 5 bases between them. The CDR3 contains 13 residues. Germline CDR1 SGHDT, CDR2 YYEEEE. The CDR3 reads CASSLGDYNEQFF. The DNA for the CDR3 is TGTGCCAGCAGCTTGGGGGATTACAATGAGCAGTTCTTC.

The CDR3 spells CASSIYEVNSGNTIYF. CDR3 in DNA: TGTGCCAGTAGTATATACGAGGTCAACTCTGGAAACACCATATATTTT. The chain joins TRBV19 to TRBJ1-3; no definite D call. V was trimmed by 2 bases and J by 0 bases, leaving 11 bases between them. This CDR3 region has 16 residues. Germline values: CDR1 LNHDA, CDR2 SQIVND (reference sequence).

The CDR3 DNA follows: TGTGCCAGCAGTTCGCCGGGTAGCGGAGATACGCAGTATTTT. It translates to CASSSPGSGDTQYF. The chain recombines TRBV28 with TRBJ2-3, with D possibly being TRBD2 (6 bases). CDR1 is MDHEN and CDR2 is SYDVKM in the germline V gene. This CDR3 contains 14 residues. The germline V and J ends were trimmed by 4 bases and 5 bases, with 13 bases remaining between them.

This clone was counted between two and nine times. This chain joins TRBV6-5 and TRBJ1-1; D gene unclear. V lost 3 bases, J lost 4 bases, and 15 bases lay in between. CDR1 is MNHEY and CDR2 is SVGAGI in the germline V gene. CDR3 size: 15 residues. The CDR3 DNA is TGTGCCAGCAGTTATTCCCAGGTCTCTGGCACTGAAGCTTTCTTT. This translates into CASSYSQVSGTEAFF.

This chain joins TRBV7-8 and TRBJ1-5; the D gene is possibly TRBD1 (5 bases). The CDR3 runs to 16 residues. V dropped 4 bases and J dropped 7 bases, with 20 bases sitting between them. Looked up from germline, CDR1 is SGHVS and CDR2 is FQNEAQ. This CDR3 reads CASSSRRDASGQPQHF. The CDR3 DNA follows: TGTGCCAGCAGCTCACGTCGGGACGCCTCGGGACAGCCCCAGCATTTT.

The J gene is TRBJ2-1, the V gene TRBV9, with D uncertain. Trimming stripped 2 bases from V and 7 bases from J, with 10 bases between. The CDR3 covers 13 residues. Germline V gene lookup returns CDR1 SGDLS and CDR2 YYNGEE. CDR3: CASSVGWGNEQFF. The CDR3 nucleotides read TGTGCCAGCAGCGTTGGGTGGGGAAATGAGCAGTTCTTC.

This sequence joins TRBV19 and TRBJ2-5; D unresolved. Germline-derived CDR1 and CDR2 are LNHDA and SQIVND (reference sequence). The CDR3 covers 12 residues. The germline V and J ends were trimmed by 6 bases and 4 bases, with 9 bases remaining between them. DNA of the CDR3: TGTGCCAGTAGCGAAAACAGAGAGACCCAGTACTTC. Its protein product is CASSENRETQYF.

CDR3 protein: CASSLLAGGREQYF. The CDR3 bases are TGTGCCAGCAGCTTACTAGCGGGAGGGAGAGAGCAGTACTTC. V usage is TRBV7-3 and J usage is TRBJ2-7; 12 nucleotides match TRBD2. CDR1 and CDR2 (germline): SGHTA, FQGTGA. The CDR3 is 14 residues long. V lost 2 bases, J lost 7 bases, and 3 bases stayed unmatched.

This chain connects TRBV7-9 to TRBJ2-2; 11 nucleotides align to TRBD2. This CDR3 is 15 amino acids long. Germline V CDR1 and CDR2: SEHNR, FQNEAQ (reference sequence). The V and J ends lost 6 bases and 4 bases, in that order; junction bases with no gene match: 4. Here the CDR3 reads CASSPGTSGTGELFF. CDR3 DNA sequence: TGTGCCAGCAGTCCCGGGACTAGCGGCACCGGGGAGCTGTTTTTT. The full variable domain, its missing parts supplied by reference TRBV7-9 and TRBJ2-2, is DTGVSQNPRHKITKRGQNVTFRCDPISEHNRLYWYRQTLGQGPEFLTYFQNEAQLEKSRLLSDRFSAERPKGSFSTLEIQRTEQGDSAMYLCASSPGTSGTGELFFGEGSRLTVL.

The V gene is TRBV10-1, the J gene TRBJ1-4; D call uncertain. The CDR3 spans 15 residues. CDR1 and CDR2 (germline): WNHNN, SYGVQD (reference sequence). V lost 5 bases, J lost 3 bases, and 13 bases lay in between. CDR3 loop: CASSLGNEANEKLFF. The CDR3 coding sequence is TGCGCCAGCAGTCTCGGGAATGAGGCTAATGAAAAACTGTTTTTT.